The 15 T cell receptor beta chains below were found in one sample sequenced in a study of response to subunit inactivated influenza vaccine (dated by TCRdb to 2016 to 2019). Libraries were built with RT-PCR. Sequenced using an Illumina HiSeq 2500. Starting from the raw public reads, TCRdb applied fastp trimming at Q25, assembled clones with MiXCR and retained in-frame beta chains. Rows merge per CDR3 protein into single entries with the most common DNA and genes. The sample table records more than 600,000 distinct CDR3 sequences; 18% of these occur just once. The top ten clonotypes cover approximately 11% of the sample. Sequenced material: PBMCs from blood, taken 4 to 6 days after vaccination. The source of these receptors is a man aged 45-60 years who received an inactivated influenza vaccine. Donor details come from another sample of the same person, matched by shared clones.

The rearrangement links TRBV20-1 to TRBJ2-7; TRBD1 agrees at 7 bases. The CDR3 covers 15 residues. V trimming: 1 base; J trimming: 1 base; junction bases outside the gene matches: 7. Per the germline V gene, CDR1 is DFQATT and CDR2 is SNEGSKA (reference sequence). The CDR3 loop is CSARAVAGGSYEQYF. As DNA, the CDR3 is TGCAGTGCTAGAGCGGTGGCAGGGGGTTCCTACGAGCAGTACTTC.

This clonotype has only a few counts. This sequence joins TRBV7-6 and TRBJ2-7; 11 bases map to TRBD1. The germline V gene has CDR1 SGHVS and CDR2 FNYEAQ. The trim removed 3 bases at V and 3 bases at J, leaving 4 bases unmatched. This CDR3 has 15 residues. The CDR3 protein is CASSFSDRGLYEQYF. In DNA, the CDR3 is TGTGCCAGCAGCTTCTCGGACAGGGGGCTCTACGAGCAGTACTTC.

This chain links TRBV15 with TRBJ1-1; TRBD1 matches 7 bases. This CDR3 spans 15 amino acids. The ends lost 2 bases at V and 3 bases at J; junction bases unmatched: 6. Germline V gene data show CDR1 as LNHNV and CDR2 as YYDKDF (reference sequence). CDR3 in amino acids: CATSRRQGKDTEAFF. The CDR3 coding sequence is TGTGCCACCAGCAGAAGACAGGGTAAAGACACTGAAGCTTTCTTT.

This chain connects TRBV10-3 to TRBJ2-3; TRBD2 aligns across 10 bases. CDR1 is ENHRY and CDR2 is SYGVKD in the germline V gene. Unmatched junction bases numbered 3, after V lost 4 bases and J lost 5 bases. The CDR3 sequence is 14 residues long. The CDR3 DNA reads TGTGCCATCAGTGGGAGACTAGCGGGAGATACGCAGTATTTT. As protein: CAISGRLAGDTQYF.

This clonotype appeared a few times. The chain couples TRBV6-1 to TRBJ2-3; 7 bases map to TRBD2. Unmatched junction bases numbered 7, after V lost 7 bases and J lost 6 bases. Germline CDR1 reads MNHNS; CDR2 reads SASEGT. CDR3 length: 13 amino acids. The CDR3 spells CASNRDYGDTQYF. The CDR3 coding sequence is TGTGCCAGCAATCGGGACTATGGGGATACGCAGTATTTT.

The V call is TRBV7-2, the J call TRBJ2-5, with 13 bases lining up with TRBD2. The CDR3 extends over 17 amino acids. The V segment lost 5 bases and the J segment 7 bases; nucleotides outside the gene matches: 13. Per the germline V gene, CDR1 is SGHTA and CDR2 is FQGNSA. The CDR3: CASSPNLLAGGAGTQYF. For the CDR3, the DNA is TGTGCCAGCAGCCCCAACCTACTAGCGGGGGGGGCAGGGACCCAGTACTTC. The full variable domain, completed using reference TRBV7-2 and TRBJ2-5, is GAGVSQSPSNKVTEKGKDVELRCDPISGHTALYWYRQSLGQGLEFLIYFQGNSAPDKSGLPSDRFSAERTGGSVSTLTIQRTQQEDSAVYLCASSPNLLAGGAGTQYFGPGTRLLVL.

This clonotype was observed a handful of times. The chain carries TRBV7-9 and TRBJ1-1; D possibly corresponds to TRBD1 (5 bases). The CDR3 covers 14 residues. The ends were cut back, 5 bases at V and 3 bases at J, with 13 bases in the middle. From germline, CDR1 is SEHNR and CDR2 FQNEAQ (reference sequence). In nucleotides, the CDR3 is TGTGCCAGCAGCCCGAGGGGACCCCACACTGAAGCTTTCTTT. Residues: CASSPRGPHTEAFF.

The table lists this clonotype with a few counts. This chain connects TRBV20-1 to TRBJ1-1; D is unclear. The germline V gene encodes CDR1 DFQATT and CDR2 SNEGSKA (reference sequence). This CDR3 is built from 13 residues. Trimming took off 0 bases at V and 2 bases at J, with 7 bases between the two ends. The CDR3 bases are TGCAGTGCTAGAGAAACCCTTAACACTGAAGCTTTCTTT. Amino acids: CSARETLNTEAFF.

This clonotype has just a few counts. V is TRBV20-1 and J is TRBJ2-3; a possible D gene is TRBD1 (5 bases). Per germline, CDR1 DFQATT and CDR2 SNEGSKA (reference sequence). The V and J ends lost 1 base and 2 bases respectively, with 10 bases between them. The CDR3 spans 14 residues. CDR3 protein: CSARAGQLTDTQYF. The DNA of the CDR3 is TGCAGTGCTAGAGCCGGACAACTCACAGATACGCAGTATTTT.

This clonotype was observed at least ten times. This chain connects TRBV12-3 or TRBV12-4 to TRBJ2-7, with unresolved D. The V end lost 4 bases, the J end lost 10 bases, and 11 bases lay between the germline ends. The CDR3 totals 11 residues. In nucleotides, the CDR3 is TGTGCCAGCAGTTCCTCTCCCGATCAGTACTTC. This gives the protein CASSSSPDQYF.

Only a few counts were recorded for this clonotype. The V and J genes are TRBV7-2 and TRBJ2-5; the D gene is possibly TRBD1 (6 bases). Germline V gene sequence: CDR1 SGHTA, CDR2 FQGNSA. Trimming took 3 bases from V and 7 from J, leaving 9 bases between them. CDR3 length equals 12 residues. This CDR3 reads CASSFPGVTQYF. The DNA of the CDR3 is TGTGCCAGCAGCTTTCCAGGGGTGACCCAGTACTTC.

This clonotype has a handful of counts. The V call is TRBV12-3 or TRBV12-4, the J call TRBJ1-5; TRBD1 might be the D (5 bases). The CDR3 spans 16 residues. The germline V and J ends were trimmed by 3 bases and 6 bases, with 18 bases remaining between them. The CDR3 DNA sequence: TGTGCCAGCAGTTTCAGTCCGGACACACCGGGTCAGCCCCAGCATTTT. Translating it yields CASSFSPDTPGQPQHF.

The chain combines TRBV24-1 with TRBJ2-7; possible D gene TRBD1, 6 bases. V was pared by 3 bases and J by 2 bases, with 7 bases between. The CDR3 consists of 13 residues. Germline V lookup: CDR1 KGHDR, CDR2 SFDVKD. The CDR3: CATSDPGAYEQYF. The DNA for the CDR3 is TGTGCCACCAGTGATCCAGGGGCCTACGAGCAGTACTTC.

This clonotype was seen a few times. The rearrangement joins TRBV12-3 or TRBV12-4 to TRBJ2-3, with 12 positions matching TRBD2. The CDR3 extends over 17 amino acids. With V trimmed by 3 bases and J by 0 bases, 4 bases remained unmatched. The CDR3, as DNA: TGTGCCAGCAGTTTCGGACTAGCGGGATCTAGCACAGATACGCAGTATTTT. Translating it yields CASSFGLAGSSTDTQYF.

This clonotype was observed once. The V gene is TRBV20-1, the J gene TRBJ2-1; 10 bases line up with TRBD2. The germline gives CDR1 DFQATT, CDR2 SNEGSKA (reference sequence). The CDR3 runs to 12 residues. The DNA for the CDR3 is TGCTCGAGCGGGAGGGCCGGCTATGAGCAGTTCTTC. Amino acid sequence: CSSGRAGYEQFF.